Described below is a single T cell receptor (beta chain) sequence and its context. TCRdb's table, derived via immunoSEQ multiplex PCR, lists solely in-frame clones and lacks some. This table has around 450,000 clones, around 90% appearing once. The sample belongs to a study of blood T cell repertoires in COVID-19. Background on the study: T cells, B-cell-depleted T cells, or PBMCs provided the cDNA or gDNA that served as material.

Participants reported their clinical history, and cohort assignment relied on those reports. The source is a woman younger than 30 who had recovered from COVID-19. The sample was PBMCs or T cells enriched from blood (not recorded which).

The CDR3 is CASSAQGLPTDTQYF. As DNA, the CDR3 is TGTGCCAGCAGTGCCCAGGGATTACCGACAGATACGCAGTATTTT. The J gene is TRBJ2-3, the V gene TRBV6-2 or TRBV6-3, with TRBD1 as a possible D gene (5 bases). The germline gives CDR1 MNHEY, CDR2 SVGEGT. V was pared by 5 bases and J by 3 bases, with 15 bases between. The CDR3 extends over 15 amino acids.